These 10 T cell receptor beta chains originate from one sample sequenced in a study of identical twins. MiXCR, applied by TCRdb to the 5' RACE reads, yields one record per CDR3 protein. The sample contains fewer than 800,000 distinct CDR3 sequences, roughly 6.6% of which appear only once. The sample also formed part of further work on yellow fever vaccine responses in identical twins.

The sequenced material came from PBMCs. The receptors here all came from a woman between 18 and 29 years old in good health.

This clonotype was detected ten times or more. V and J are TRBV20-1 and TRBJ2-3; TRBD2 matches 14 bases. This CDR3 has 14 amino acids. Per the germline V gene, CDR1 is DFQATT and CDR2 is SNEGSKA (reference sequence). With 6 bases clipped from V and 6 bases from J, the junction kept 5 bases outside the gene matches. The CDR3 DNA is TGCAGTGCCCCGACTAGCGGGGGGGCGGATACGCAGTATTTT. The encoded protein is CSAPTSGGADTQYF.

The chain links TRBV14 to TRBJ2-1, with D hard to call. The CDR3 totals 16 residues. CDR1 and CDR2 (germline): SGHDN, FVKESK. Trimming stripped 2 bases from V and 1 base from J, with 12 bases between. The CDR3 DNA sequence: TGTGCCAGCAGCCAAAGGGCGGCACTTTCCTACAATGAGCAGTTCTTC. This sequence encodes CASSQRAALSYNEQFF.

This clonotype was counted only a few times. The chain carries TRBV11-2 and TRBJ1-1; 8 bases align to TRBD1. The CDR3 is made up of 17 amino acids. Germline lookup yields CDR1 SGHAT and CDR2 FQNNGV. V was pared by 1 base and J by 0 bases, with 7 bases of the junction left unmatched. The CDR3 DNA reads TGTGCCAGCAGCTTAGCCCCGCGACAGGGGCTGAACACTGAAGCTTTCTTT. This gives the protein CASSLAPRQGLNTEAFF.

This clonotype was seen repeatedly, ten times or more. This chain joins TRBV12-3 or TRBV12-4 and TRBJ2-3, with 8 bases fitting TRBD2. This CDR3 spans 14 amino acids. The trim removed 5 bases at V and 2 bases at J, leaving 3 bases unmatched. The CDR3 spells CASSISGNTDTQYF. The CDR3 nucleotides are TGTGCCAGCAGTATTAGCGGGAACACAGATACGCAGTATTTT.

This clonotype was counted between two and nine times. The CDR3 protein is CASRRPGQGPGELFF. In nucleotides, the CDR3 is TGTGCCAGCAGACGCCCGGGACAGGGACCCGGGGAGCTGTTTTTT. The V gene is TRBV6-1, the J gene TRBJ2-2; 9 bases agree with TRBD1. Germline V gene lookup returns CDR1 MNHNS and CDR2 SASEGT. V gave up 6 bases and J gave up 6 bases; unmatched junction bases: 8. This CDR3 has 15 amino acids.

The gene calls are TRBV20-1 and TRBJ2-1; TRBD2 agrees at 11 bases. This CDR3 region has 14 residues. CDR1 and CDR2 (germline): DFQATT, SNEGSKA (reference sequence). Losses at the gene ends were 6 bases for V and 4 bases for J; bases not matched to a gene: 5. The DNA of the CDR3 is TGCAGTGCCGCAGGGACTAGCGGATACAATGAGCAGTTCTTC. Translating gives CSAAGTSGYNEQFF.

The chain employs TRBV6-1 and TRBJ2-2; D is unresolved. The germline gives CDR1 MNHNS, CDR2 SASEGT. This CDR3 comprises 13 residues. V lost 5 bases and J 7 bases, leaving 11 bases between the germline ends. The CDR3 reads CASSQRGFGELFF. The CDR3 bases are TGTGCCAGCAGTCAACGCGGTTTCGGGGAGCTGTTTTTT.

This clonotype has only a few counts. The rearrangement joins TRBV10-2 to TRBJ2-7; D may be TRBD2 (6 bases). V was clipped by 2 bases and J by 7 bases, with 12 bases between them. The CDR3 runs to 13 residues. Germline values: CDR1 WSHSY, CDR2 SAAADI. The CDR3 coding sequence is TGCGCCAGCAGTGAGACCGGGAGCAAAGAGCAGTACGTC. Its protein is CASSETGSKEQYV.

The gene calls are TRBV4-1 and TRBJ1-1, with D maybe TRBD1 (6 bases). V dropped 4 bases and J dropped 1 base, with 10 bases sitting between them. CDR1 is MGHRA and CDR2 is YSYEKL in the germline V gene. The CDR3 is 14 amino acids. In DNA form, the CDR3 reads TGCGCCAGCAGCCCGGGACACTCGAACACTGAAGCTTTCTTT. Amino acid sequence: CASSPGHSNTEAFF.

This clonotype has a count of ten or more. The chain's CDR3 is CASSLDRGPSNEQFF. DNA of the CDR3: TGTGCCAGCAGCTTGGACAGGGGGCCCTCCAATGAGCAGTTCTTC. The J gene is TRBJ2-1, the V gene TRBV7-9; TRBD1 matches at 11 bases. Germline CDR1 is SEHNR and CDR2 is FQNEAQ (reference sequence). The CDR3 runs 15 residues. The V segment lost 3 bases and the J segment 6 bases; nucleotides outside the gene matches: 4.